The T cell receptor beta chain under discussion was sequenced for a study of blood T cell repertoires in COVID-19. V lost 2 bases, J lost 4 bases, and 5 bases stayed unmatched. The CDR3 is 16 amino acids. Looked up from germline, CDR1 is SGHTA and CDR2 is FQGNSA. Study processing details: Amplified reference gene primers provided the basis for estimating nucleated cell counts. The method was immunoSEQ multiplex PCR; TCRdb's version includes in-frame clones alone and lacks a portion of them. V, J and clone size were drawn from that table, and D and trimming were deduced from the DNA. The table includes 80,000 to 95,000 clones, around 87% detected once.

The TCR was taken from a human donor in a cohort sampled during active COVID-19. This sequence joins TRBV7-2 and TRBJ1-3; 10 bases are a match to TRBD1. The sample was peripheral blood. The CDR3 loop reads CASSLRQGASGNTIYF. The CDR3 region has the DNA TGTGCCAGCAGCTTAAGACAGGGGGCCTCAGGAAACACCATATATTTT. Using reference TRBV7-2 and TRBJ1-3 for the parts outside the CDR3, the full variable domain is GAGVSQSPSNKVTEKGKDVELRCDPISGHTALYWYRQSLGQGLEFLIYFQGNSAPDKSGLPSDRFSAERTGGSVSTLTIQRTQQEDSAVYLCASSLRQGASGNTIYFGEGSWLTVV.